The text below deals with one T cell receptor (beta chain). Its antigen is unknown. The CDR3 sequence is 15 residues long. Losses at the gene ends were 6 bases for V and 6 bases for J; bases not matched to a gene: 6. The sample belongs to a study of blood T cells in healthy people across ages. Study information: Per every two T cells, about one barcoded beta molecule was captured by template switching. The study's findings and limits: Because sorting was not performed, PBMCs prevented conclusive naive versus antigen-experienced comparison. A strong correlation was seen between TCR beta diversity and naive T cell percentage.

Through a sample-barcoded 5' primer and a J-beta primer mix, a second PCR was run for roughly 6 to 12 cycles. TCRdb re-analysed the 5' RACE reads in MiXCR, keeping a single row per CDR3 protein. The sample lists hundreds of thousands of distinct CDR3 sequences, roughly three fifths seen once, with roughly 25% in the top ten. The specimen was blood. The chain carries TRBV12-3 or TRBV12-4 and TRBJ2-3; the match to TRBD2 covers 13 bases. This receptor was identified in a man aged 40-49 years in good health. The DNA for the CDR3 is TGTGCCAGCAGAGAACTAGCGGGGGGGCCGGATACGCAGTATTTT. It encodes CASRELAGGPDTQYF.